This T cell receptor (beta chain) was recovered during a study of blood T cell repertoires in COVID-19. Study at large: From T cells, B-cell-depleted T cells, or PBMCs came the material, which was cDNA or gDNA.

The table came from immunoSEQ multiplex PCR; TCRdb's copy has only in-frame clones and leaves some out. This sample has 350,000 or so clones, with under 95% found just once. Participants were aged about 18 to 100 years from approximately 23 US areas. Membership in each cohort depended on participant-reported clinical history. V shed 0 bases and J 3 bases; nucleotides not matched to a gene: 6. CDR3 length: 18 residues. CDR1 is MNHEY and CDR2 is SVGEGT in the germline V gene. The sample was PBMCs or T cells enriched from blood (not recorded which). The rearrangement links TRBV6-2 or TRBV6-3 to TRBJ2-1; TRBD2 aligns across 12 bases. The receptor was isolated from a woman under 40 who had recovered from COVID-19. CDR3: CASSYSIPSGGDYNEQFF. DNA for the CDR3: TGTGCCAGCAGTTACTCGATCCCTAGCGGGGGGGACTACAATGAGCAGTTCTTC.